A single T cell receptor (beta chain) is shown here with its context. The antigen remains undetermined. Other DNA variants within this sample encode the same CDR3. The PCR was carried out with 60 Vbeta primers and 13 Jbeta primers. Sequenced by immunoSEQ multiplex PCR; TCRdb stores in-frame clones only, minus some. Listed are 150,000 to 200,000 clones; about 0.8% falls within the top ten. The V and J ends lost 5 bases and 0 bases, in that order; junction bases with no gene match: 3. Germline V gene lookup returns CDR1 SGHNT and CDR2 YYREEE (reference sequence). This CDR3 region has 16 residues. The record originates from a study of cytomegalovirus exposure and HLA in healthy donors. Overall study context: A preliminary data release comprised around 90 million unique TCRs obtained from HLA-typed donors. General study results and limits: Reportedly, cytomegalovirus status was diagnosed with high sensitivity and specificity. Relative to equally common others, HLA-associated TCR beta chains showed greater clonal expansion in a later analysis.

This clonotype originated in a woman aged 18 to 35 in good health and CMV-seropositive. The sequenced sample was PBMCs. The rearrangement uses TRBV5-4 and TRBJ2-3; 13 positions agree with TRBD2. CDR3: CASSWGLAGSTDTQYF. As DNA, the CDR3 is TGTGCCAGCAGTTGGGGACTAGCGGGGAGCACAGATACGCAGTATTTT.